This TCR beta chain was recovered during a study of early T cells in non-severe SARS-CoV-2 infection. Study in general: Investigators sequenced bulk RNA drawn from unsorted whole blood, and chains remained unpaired. Study results and caveats: Private and CD4 specificities were missed by VDJdb matching, skewed to anti-spike CD8.

A note on this clonotype: Its matching antigen is unknown.

The CDR3 has 15 amino acids. V lost 1 base, J lost 3 bases, and 9 bases lay in between. Germline CDR1 is LNHDA and CDR2 is SQIVND (reference sequence). Separate cDNA molecules each had unique molecular identifiers attached to them. In TCRdb, the 5' RACE reads were re-called with MiXCR into one record per CDR3 protein. The sample includes about 17,000 distinct CDR3 sequences, around 5.6% of them seen just once. The sample in question was whole blood, obtained at baseline. The clonotype originates from an adult who was a healthcare worker with PCR-confirmed SARS-CoV-2 infection or an uninfected control (not recorded which). The rearrangement uses TRBV19 and TRBJ2-2; possible D gene TRBD1, 5 bases. Here the CDR3 DNA reads TGTGCCAGTAGTATAGGCACAGGCCACACCGGGGAGCTGTTTTTT. This codes for CASSIGTGHTGELFF.